This T cell receptor (beta chain) was profiled in a study of T cells expressing NK-cell markers. TCRdb re-analyzed the 5' RACE reads; it lists each CDR3 protein once, without DNA. The sample has 450,000 to 600,000 distinct CDR3 sequences; the top ten hold roughly 3.5%. This CDR3 comprises 11 residues. CDR1 MNHNS and CDR2 SASEGT come from the germline V gene. The receptor was isolated from a man aged 18 to 30 in good health. The sample consisted of blood T cells: a sorted CD56 or NKG2C T cell subset, CD4+ or CD8+ T cells, or bulk PBMC T cells (not recorded which). The chain is built from TRBV6-1 and TRBJ1-2; TCRdb selects TRBD1, and the lack of DNA leaves this call unchecked. The CDR3: CASRGEYGYTF.